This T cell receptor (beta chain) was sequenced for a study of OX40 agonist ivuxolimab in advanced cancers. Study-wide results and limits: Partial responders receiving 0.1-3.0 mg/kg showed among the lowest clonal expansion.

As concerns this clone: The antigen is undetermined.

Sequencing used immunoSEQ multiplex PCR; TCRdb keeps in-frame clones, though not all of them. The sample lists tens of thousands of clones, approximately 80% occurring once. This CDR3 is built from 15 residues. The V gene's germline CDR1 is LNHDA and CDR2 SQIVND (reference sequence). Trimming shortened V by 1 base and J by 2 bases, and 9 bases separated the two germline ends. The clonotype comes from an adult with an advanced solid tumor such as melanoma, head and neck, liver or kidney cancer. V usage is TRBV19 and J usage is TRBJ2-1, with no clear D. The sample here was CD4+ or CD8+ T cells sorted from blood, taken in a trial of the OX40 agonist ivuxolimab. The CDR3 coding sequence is TGTGCCAGTAGTATAGGCTACGGAACCTACAATGAGCAGTTCTTC. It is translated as CASSIGYGTYNEQFF. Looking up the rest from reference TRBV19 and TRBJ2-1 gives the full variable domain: DGGITQSPKYLFRKEGQNVTLSCEQNLNHDAMYWYRQDPGQGLRLIYYSQIVNDFQKGDIAEGYSVSREKKESFPLTVTSAQKNPTAFYLCASSIGYGTYNEQFFGPGTRLTVL.